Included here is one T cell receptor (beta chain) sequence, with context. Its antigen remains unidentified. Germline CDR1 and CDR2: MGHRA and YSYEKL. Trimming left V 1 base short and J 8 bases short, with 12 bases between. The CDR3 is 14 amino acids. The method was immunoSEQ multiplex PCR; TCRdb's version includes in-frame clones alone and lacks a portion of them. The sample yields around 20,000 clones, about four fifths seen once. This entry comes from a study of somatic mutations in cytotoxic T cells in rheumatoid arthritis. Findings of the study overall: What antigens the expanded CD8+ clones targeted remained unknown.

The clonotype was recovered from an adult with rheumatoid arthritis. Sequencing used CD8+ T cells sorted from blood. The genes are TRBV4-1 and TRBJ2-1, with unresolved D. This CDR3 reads CASSQGISRDEQFF. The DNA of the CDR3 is TGCGCCAGCAGCCAAGGCATTAGCCGGGATGAGCAGTTCTTC.